A single sample gave rise to the 23 T cell receptor beta chains below, sequenced in a study of blood T cells in healthy people across ages. Together with a sample-barcoded 5' primer, a J-beta primer mix was included in a second PCR lasting about 6 to 11 cycles. TCRdb reanalysed the 5' RACE reads using MiXCR and keeps one entry per CDR3 protein. The repertoire holds about 620,000 distinct CDR3 sequences, with 52% as singletons. The sample comprised blood. Receptors were obtained from an elderly woman in good health.

The rearrangement links TRBV12-3 or TRBV12-4 to TRBJ2-1; weak D call: TRBD1 (5 bases). The CDR3 is 14 residues long. Trimming pared 4 bases from V and 6 bases from J, leaving 13 bases between. CDR3 DNA: TGTGCCAGCAGTTCGAGAACAGGCACCAATGAGCAGTTCTTC. It codes for CASSSRTGTNEQFF.

This clonotype has at least ten counts. It may be a read error: a sequence one base away is much more abundant. This rearrangement joins TRBV6-5 to TRBJ2-3; 12 positions agree with TRBD2. This CDR3 has 16 amino acids. Per the germline V gene, CDR1 is MNHEY and CDR2 is SVGAGI. CDR3 in DNA: TGTGCCAACAGTTACTTGACTAGCGGGGGAACAGATACGCAGTATTTT. Its protein product is CANSYLTSGGTDTQYF.

J is TRBJ2-3 and V is TRBV7-3, with 10 positions matching TRBD2. Per germline, CDR1 SGHTA and CDR2 FQGTGA. V lost 8 bases, J lost 1 base, and 3 bases stayed unmatched. The CDR3 length is 14 residues. Here the CDR3 reads CASGSGRGTDTQYF. CDR3 coding DNA: TGTGCCAGCGGAAGCGGGAGGGGCACAGATACGCAGTATTTT.

This clonotype was seen only once. The chain has TRBV6-1 and TRBJ2-1; no definite D call. V shed 4 bases and J shed 7 bases, with 11 bases lying between them. Germline assignment: CDR1 MNHNS and CDR2 SASEGT. The CDR3 runs 13 residues. The chain's CDR3 is CASSGAYGNEQFF. The CDR3 nucleotides read TGTGCCAGCAGTGGAGCGTATGGGAATGAGCAGTTCTTC.

A note on this clonotype: Given a much more abundant clone one base away, this may be a read error. The chain joins TRBV25-1 to TRBJ2-1; the D is unclear. The CDR3 contains 13 residues. Germline V gene sequence: CDR1 MGHDK, CDR2 SYGVNS. The CDR3 loop is CASSEFPDNKQFF. The CDR3 nucleotides read TGTGCCAGCAGTGAATTTCCAGACAATAAGCAGTTCTTC.

Note on this clonotype: At one end, the junction sequence differs from germline, possibly due to a read error. The chain carries TRBV20-1 and TRBJ2-1, with 11 bases that match TRBD2. Germline V CDR1 and CDR2: DFQATT, SNEGSKA (reference sequence). The CDR3 loop spans 16 amino acids. This chain's CDR3 is CSASGSGTSGSNGQFF. DNA of the CDR3: TGCAGTGCTAGTGGGTCTGGGACTAGCGGTTCAAATGGGCAGTTCTTC.

This clonotype was seen a handful of times. This chain connects TRBV7-2 to TRBJ1-2, with 8 bases fitting TRBD1. The CDR3 has 13 amino acids. Trimming at V came to 6 bases and at J to 8 bases, leaving 8 bases not matched to a gene. Germline CDR1 and CDR2: SGHTA and FQGNSA. In DNA form, the CDR3 reads TGTGCCAGCAGGATCGACAGGGGCTGGGGCTACACCTTC. It codes for CASRIDRGWGYTF. Drawing the rest from reference TRBV7-2 and TRBJ1-2, the complete variable domain is GAGVSQSPSNKVTEKGKDVELRCDPISGHTALYWYRQSLGQGLEFLIYFQGNSAPDKSGLPSDRFSAERTGGSVSTLTIQRTQQEDSAVYLCASRIDRGWGYTFGSGTRLTVV.

The chain joins TRBV10-3 to TRBJ2-4; D not resolved. The closer fit of TRBJ2-7 to the DNA end suggests the J call may be wrong. The CDR3 runs 12 residues. The germline V gene encodes CDR1 ENHRY and CDR2 SYGVKD. Here the CDR3 reads CAISDMGYEQYF. For the CDR3, the DNA is TGTGCCATCAGTGATATGGGCTACGAGCAGTACTTC.

This chain uses TRBV6-4 with TRBJ2-3; the match to TRBD2 covers 10 bases. Trimming took 5 bases from V and 7 from J; bases not matched to a gene: 9. The CDR3 extends over 15 amino acids. Germline V gene data show CDR1 as MRHNA and CDR2 as SNTAGT. The CDR3 DNA follows: TGTGCCAGCAGTTCTGCAGCGGGGGGGTTAAATACGCAGTATTTT. This translates into CASSSAAGGLNTQYF.

The chain combines TRBV20-1 with TRBJ2-1; D gene ambiguous. Per germline, CDR1 DFQATT and CDR2 SNEGSKA (reference sequence). V lost 5 bases and J 5 bases, leaving 10 bases between the germline ends. The CDR3 is made up of 12 amino acids. CDR3 nucleotide sequence: TGCAGTGCTCGCGAAGGAGACAATGAGCAGTTCTTC. Translation gives CSAREGDNEQFF.

V and J are TRBV7-9 and TRBJ2-3; 8 nucleotides line up with TRBD2. J was trimmed by 5 bases and V by 6 bases; bases with no gene match: 13. This CDR3 has 16 amino acids. Germline V gene data show CDR1 as SEHNR and CDR2 as FQNEAQ (reference sequence). CDR3 nucleotide sequence: TGTGCCAGCAGTCGTTCCGACGGGGGGGCGGGAGATACGCAGTATTTT. Encoded protein: CASSRSDGGAGDTQYF.

Concerning this clonotype itself: It may be a read error: a sequence one base away is much more abundant. V and J are TRBV20-1 and TRBJ2-3; 10 bases are shared with TRBD2. This CDR3 has 16 amino acids. After removal of 6 bases from V and 4 bases from J, the junction contained 13 bases not matched to a gene. From germline, CDR1 is DFQATT and CDR2 SNEGSKA (reference sequence). CDR3 sequence: CSASSGTSVSSDTQYF. Here the CDR3 DNA reads TGCAGTGCGAGCTCCGGGACTAGCGTGAGTTCAGATACGCAGTATTTT.

This clonotype was seen repeatedly, ten times or more. The rearrangement links TRBV7-3 to TRBJ2-1; no firm D call. This CDR3 contains 13 residues. Germline-derived CDR1 and CDR2 are SGHTA and FQGTGA. V gave up 5 bases and J gave up 4 bases, with 9 bases separating them. Here the CDR3 DNA reads TGTGCCAGCAGCGCCGAGTGGTACAATGAGCAGTTCTTC. As protein: CASSAEWYNEQFF. The complete variable domain, with remaining parts taken from reference TRBV7-3 and TRBJ2-1, reads GAGVSQTPSNKVTEKGKYVELRCDPISGHTALYWYRQSLGQGPEFLIYFQGTGAADDSGLPNDRFFAVRPEGSVSTLKIQRTERGDSAVYLCASSAEWYNEQFFGPGTRLTVL.

The V call is TRBV7-9, the J call TRBJ2-6; D is unclear. This CDR3 region has 13 residues. Germline-derived CDR1 and CDR2 are SEHNR and FQNEAQ (reference sequence). V was cut by 10 bases and J by 0 bases, with 7 bases left in between. CDR3 DNA: TGTGCCACTACTGTCTCTGGGGCCAACGTCCTGACTTTC. Its translation is CATTVSGANVLTF.

The CDR3 DNA is TGTGCCAGTAGCCAGTCCCACTACGAGCAGTACTTC. It specifies CASSQSHYEQYF. The rearrangement uses TRBV19 and TRBJ2-7; D ambiguous. From germline, CDR1 is LNHDA and CDR2 SQIVND (reference sequence). The CDR3 extends over 12 amino acids. V dropped 6 bases and J dropped 3 bases, with 9 bases sitting between them.

This clonotype has just a few counts. The chain has TRBV28 and TRBJ1-1; 7 nucleotides line up with TRBD1. The ends lost 9 bases at V and 2 bases at J; junction bases unmatched: 12. The germline gives CDR1 MDHEN, CDR2 SYDVKM. The CDR3 loop spans 15 amino acids. CDR3 sequence: CASLTEGAPNTEAFF. In DNA form, the CDR3 reads TGTGCCAGTCTTACGGAGGGGGCCCCTAACACTGAAGCTTTCTTT.

The V call is TRBV7-9, the J call TRBJ2-2, with D perhaps being TRBD1 or TRBD2 (5 bases each). Trimming took 7 bases from V and 8 from J, leaving 17 bases between them. CDR1 is SEHNR, CDR2 FQNEAQ, per germline (reference sequence). This CDR3 has 14 residues. CDR3 sequence (DNA): TGTGCCAGCACCCCCGGGTGGGACGCAGGGGAGCTGTTTTTT. Translated: CASTPGWDAGELFF.

This chain uses TRBV30 with TRBJ2-3; the D gene is possibly TRBD2 (5 bases). Germline V gene lookup returns CDR1 GTSNPN and CDR2 SVGIG (reference sequence). The CDR3 is made up of 14 amino acids. V was clipped by 0 bases and J by 2 bases, with 9 bases between them. The CDR3 DNA follows: TGTGCCTGGAGTGTCGGCGGGTTCACAGATACGCAGTATTTT. Its protein is CAWSVGGFTDTQYF.

This clonotype occurred a few times. V and J are TRBV18 and TRBJ2-7; D is perhaps TRBD1 or TRBD2 (5 bases each). The CDR3 extends over 13 amino acids. Germline V gives CDR1 KGHSH, CDR2 LQKENI. Trimming left V 3 bases short and J 7 bases short, with 13 bases between. In DNA form, the CDR3 reads TGTGCCAGCTCACCCTCCGAGGGGTGGGAGCAGTACTTC. This encodes CASSPSEGWEQYF.

This sequence joins TRBV2 and TRBJ2-3; 8 bases match TRBD2. The junction had 9 bases not matched to a gene; V was cut back by 7 bases and J by 6 bases. CDR1 and CDR2 from the germline V gene are SNHLY and FYNNEI. CDR3 length: 14 amino acids. Here the CDR3 reads CASKTGGPADTQYF. The DNA for the CDR3 is TGTGCCAGCAAGACGGGGGGGCCGGCCGATACGCAGTATTTT.

The chain employs TRBV6-5 and TRBJ2-3; TRBD1 might be the D (5 bases). The CDR3 extends over 15 amino acids. V lost 4 bases to trimming and J lost 1 base, with 12 bases between them. The germline CDR1 and CDR2 sequences are MNHEY and SVGAGI. This CDR3 reads CASSSRTPGTDTQYF. The DNA for the CDR3 is TGTGCCAGCAGTTCCCGGACACCCGGCACAGATACGCAGTATTTT.

The V call is TRBV5-1, the J call TRBJ2-1; D might be TRBD1 (5 bases). Germline CDR1 and CDR2: SGHRS and YFSETQ. The CDR3 runs to 13 residues. V was clipped by 4 bases and J by 8 bases, with 13 bases between them. The CDR3 protein is CASSVPGIDEQFF. For the CDR3, the DNA is TGCGCCAGCAGCGTCCCAGGGATCGATGAGCAGTTCTTC.

The table lists this clonotype with many counts. The rearrangement uses TRBV7-2 and TRBJ2-3; D remains ambiguous. Trimming pared 4 bases from V and 2 bases from J, leaving 7 bases between. Germline assignment: CDR1 SGHTA and CDR2 FQGNSA. The CDR3 covers 13 residues. The chain's CDR3 is CASSSEITDTQYF. DNA of the CDR3: TGTGCCAGCAGCTCAGAGATCACAGATACGCAGTATTTT.